This T cell receptor beta chain was identified in a study of cytomegalovirus exposure and HLA in healthy donors. General study points: The tendency of first-cohort TCR clusters to co-occur in the roughly 130 validation repertoires emerged from a later analysis.

TCRdb keeps only in-frame clones here, not all; method: immunoSEQ multiplex PCR. The profile shows over 85,000 clones, about 95% of them singletons. Per the germline V gene, CDR1 is MNHEY and CDR2 is SMNVEV (reference sequence). This CDR3 region has 15 residues. V lost 5 bases to trimming and J lost 1 base, with 9 bases between them. On this clone itself: What it binds is not known.

Material: PBMCs. This chain connects TRBV27 to TRBJ1-6; perhaps TRBD1 as D (6 bases). This TCR was sampled from a woman under 30 in good health and CMV-seronegative. This CDR3 is CASSKQGSYNSPLHF. Here the CDR3 DNA reads TGTGCCAGCAGTAAACAGGGTTCCTATAATTCACCCCTCCACTTT.